This T cell receptor (beta chain) appears in the sequencing data of a study of OX40 agonist ivuxolimab in advanced cancers. On the study more broadly: Therapy given before enrollment (anti-PD-1, anti-PD-L1 or anti-CTLA-4) was allowed, and 40% to 50% had some.

The CDR3 length is 14 residues. The germline CDR1 and CDR2 sequences are SGHRS and YFSETQ. V was cut by 2 bases and J by 0 bases, with 9 bases left in between. This table comes from immunoSEQ multiplex PCR, and its TCRdb copy is limited to in-frame clones, with some not included. The sample lists about 72,000 clones, 89% occurring once. The source of this sequence is an adult with an advanced solid tumor such as melanoma, head and neck, liver or kidney cancer. This sequence joins TRBV5-1 and TRBJ2-7, with a possible D match to TRBD1 (7 bases). The sample consisted of CD4+ or CD8+ T cells sorted from blood, taken in a trial of the OX40 agonist ivuxolimab. The CDR3 DNA follows: TGCGCCAGCAGCTTCCAGGGGGGCTCCTACGAGCAGTACTTC. Its protein is CASSFQGGSYEQYF.